One sample yielded the 26 T cell receptor beta chains listed below, sequenced in a study of cytomegalovirus exposure and HLA in healthy donors. Both 60 Vbeta primers and 13 Jbeta primers went into the PCR. The table came from immunoSEQ multiplex PCR; TCRdb's copy has only in-frame clones and leaves some out. There are roughly 190,000 clones in the sample; about 80% occur only once, and 13% to 15% lies in the top ten. The sequenced sample consisted of PBMCs. The receptors here all came from a woman aged 25-40 years in good health and CMV-seropositive.

The chain employs TRBV15 and TRBJ1-5, with unresolved D. Germline-derived CDR1 and CDR2 are LNHNV and YYDKDF (reference sequence). V dropped 0 bases and J dropped 6 bases, with 6 bases sitting between them. The CDR3 has 13 residues. As DNA, the CDR3 is TGTGCCACCAGCAGAGATCCCGGTCAGCCCCAGCATTTT. It encodes CATSRDPGQPQHF.

The chain has TRBV6-5 and TRBJ1-4; weak D call: TRBD1 (6 bases). CDR3 length: 15 amino acids. Germline V CDR1 and CDR2: MNHEY, SVGAGI. Trimming stripped 6 bases from V and 0 bases from J, with 11 bases between. The CDR3 loop is CASSRRQATNEKLFF. CDR3 in DNA: TGTGCCAGCAGCCGGAGACAGGCAACTAATGAAAAACTGTTTTTT.

This sequence joins TRBV29-1 and TRBJ2-5, with 7 positions matching TRBD1. The J call may be faulty, since TRBJ2-7 better matches the DNA end. Germline V gives CDR1 SQVTM, CDR2 ANQGSEA. The length of the CDR3 is 13 residues. The DNA of the CDR3 is TGCAGCGTTGAAGATTGGGACAGCTACGAGCAGTACTTC. Translated, it gives CSVEDWDSYEQYF.

The chain links TRBV19 to TRBJ1-1; TRBD1 agrees at 8 bases. The CDR3 has 15 residues. Germline CDR1 is LNHDA and CDR2 is SQIVND (reference sequence). The ends lost 1 base at V and 3 bases at J; junction bases unmatched: 4. CDR3 DNA: TGTGCCAGTAGTATAGGATTGACAGGGGACACTGAAGCTTTCTTT. Amino acid sequence: CASSIGLTGDTEAFF.

The chain uses TRBV6-6 and TRBJ1-1, with 7 bases aligning to TRBD1. V shed 6 bases, J shed 6 bases, and the junction held 4 bases outside the gene matches. The CDR3 is 12 amino acids. Per germline, CDR1 MNHNY and CDR2 SVGAGI (reference sequence). The CDR3 here is CASSLQGPEAFF. The DNA for the CDR3 is TGTGCCAGCAGCCTACAGGGGCCTGAAGCTTTCTTT.

The J gene is TRBJ1-1, the V gene TRBV6-5; TRBD1 matches 7 bases. V was clipped by 8 bases and J by 2 bases; unmatched bases: 5. CDR1 is MNHEY and CDR2 is SVGAGI in the germline V gene. The CDR3 has 13 amino acids. CDR3 protein: CASGTEPNTEAFF. The CDR3 region has the DNA TGTGCCAGCGGGACAGAACCTAACACTGAAGCTTTCTTT.

V gene TRBV6-5 combines with J gene TRBJ2-7; TRBD2 matches 8 bases. The ends lost 6 bases at V and 4 bases at J; junction bases unmatched: 5. This CDR3 comprises 13 residues. Germline V lookup: CDR1 MNHEY, CDR2 SVGAGI. The CDR3 DNA sequence: TGTGCCAGCAGGAAGAGCGGGAGTTACGAGCAGTACTTC. Its translation: CASRKSGSYEQYF.

This chain links TRBV4-2 with TRBJ2-2; no clear D. There are 13 residues in the CDR3. The V gene's germline CDR1 is LGHNA and CDR2 YNFKEQ. Trimming took off 1 base at V and 4 bases at J, with 4 bases between the two ends. CDR3 loop: CASSQAITGELFF. CDR3 nucleotides: TGTGCCAGCAGCCAAGCAATCACCGGGGAGCTGTTTTTT.

This clone was observed a single time. The rearrangement links TRBV5-1 to TRBJ2-2; D not resolved. CDR3 length: 14 amino acids. Germline V lookup: CDR1 SGHRS, CDR2 YFSETQ. V lost 0 bases, J lost 0 bases, and 3 bases lay in between. The CDR3 DNA reads TGCGCCAGCAGCTTGGATACGAACACCGGGGAGCTGTTTTTT. Residues: CASSLDTNTGELFF.

The chain carries TRBV11-2 and TRBJ2-5; 12 bases fit TRBD2. The V gene's germline CDR1 is SGHAT and CDR2 FQNNGV. The CDR3 is made up of 15 amino acids. V shed 5 bases and J 7 bases; nucleotides not matched to a gene: 8. The CDR3 sequence: CASSLGLAGIVTQYF. The CDR3 DNA reads as TGTGCCAGCAGCCTAGGACTAGCGGGGATTGTGACCCAGTACTTC.

This rearrangement joins TRBV18 to TRBJ2-5; tentative D call: TRBD2 (5 bases). The V gene's germline CDR1 is KGHSH and CDR2 LQKENI. Trimming took off 1 base at V and 4 bases at J, with 7 bases between the two ends. This CDR3 comprises 13 residues. CDR3 sequence reads: CASSPLEGETQYF. In DNA, the CDR3 is TGTGCCAGCTCACCACTAGAGGGAGAGACCCAGTACTTC.

The V and J genes are TRBV2 and TRBJ2-5, with D possibly matching TRBD1 (6 bases). Between the trimmed V and J ends, which lost 5 bases and 5 bases, there was a span of 15 bases. The CDR3 extends over 14 amino acids. Germline lookup yields CDR1 SNHLY and CDR2 FYNNEI. CDR3 sequence reads: CASSRPIGGETQYF. The CDR3 region has the DNA TGTGCCAGCAGTCGCCCGATAGGGGGTGAGACCCAGTACTTC. Full variable domain (missing parts from reference TRBV2 and TRBJ2-5): EPEVTQTPSHQVTQMGQEVILRCVPISNHLYFYWYRQILGQKVEFLVSFYNNEISEKSEIFDDQFSVERPDGSNFTLKIRSTKLEDSAMYFCASSRPIGGETQYFGPGTRLLVL.

CDR3 loop: CAWRVGGWNTEAFF. In nucleotides, the CDR3 is TGTGCCTGGAGGGTTGGGGGGTGGAACACTGAAGCTTTCTTT. The gene calls are TRBV30 and TRBJ1-1, with a weak D call TRBD1 (5 bases). Trimming left V 3 bases short and J 1 base short, with 12 bases between. Looked up from germline, CDR1 is GTSNPN and CDR2 is SVGIG (reference sequence). The CDR3 runs to 14 residues.

The sample holds one count of this clone. The rearrangement uses TRBV5-4 and TRBJ2-7; the D gene is possibly TRBD2 (5 bases). CDR1 and CDR2 from the germline V gene are SGHNT and YYREEE (reference sequence). There are 11 residues in the CDR3. Trimming shortened V by 4 bases and J by 7 bases, and 9 bases separated the two germline ends. This CDR3 is CASSLTGEQYF. The CDR3 DNA sequence: TGTGCCAGCAGCCTGACGGGGGAGCAGTACTTC.

The gene calls are TRBV5-6 and TRBJ2-7; no reliable D call. Trimming stripped 1 base from V and 3 bases from J, with 8 bases between. This CDR3 has 13 residues. Germline CDR1 is SGHDT and CDR2 is YYEEEE. The CDR3 loop is CASSLSTSYEQYF. The CDR3 DNA reads as TGTGCCAGCAGCTTGAGTACAAGCTACGAGCAGTACTTC. Looking up the rest from reference TRBV5-6 and TRBJ2-7 gives the full variable domain: DAGVTQSPTHLIKTRGQQVTLRCSPKSGHDTVSWYQQALGQGPQFIFQYYEEEERQRGNFPDRFSGHQFPNYSSELNVNALLLGDSALYLCASSLSTSYEQYFGPGTRLTVT.

This chain connects TRBV7-9 to TRBJ1-2, with TRBD1 identical over 9 bases. The CDR3 covers 14 residues. V shed 4 bases, J shed 3 bases, and the junction held 3 bases outside the gene matches. CDR1 is SEHNR and CDR2 is FQNEAQ in the germline V gene (reference sequence). CDR3 sequence: CASSWGQGDYGYTF. CDR3 DNA sequence: TGTGCCAGCAGCTGGGGACAGGGCGACTATGGCTACACCTTC.

The chain employs TRBV15 and TRBJ1-6; 7 bases are shared with TRBD1. The CDR3 spans 15 residues. The V and J ends lost 3 bases and 7 bases, in that order; junction bases with no gene match: 6. Looked up from germline, CDR1 is LNHNV and CDR2 is YYDKDF (reference sequence). The DNA for the CDR3 is TGTGCCACCAGCAGTCCCGGGACAGAAAATTCACCCCTCCACTTT. Protein sequence: CATSSPGTENSPLHF.

This chain connects TRBV30 to TRBJ2-7, with D perhaps matching TRBD1 (5 bases). V was pared by 2 bases and J by 1 base, with 9 bases between. The CDR3 is 13 amino acids. Looked up from germline, CDR1 is GTSNPN and CDR2 is SVGIG (reference sequence). CDR3 sequence: CAWSRQGSYEQYF. CDR3 DNA sequence: TGTGCCTGGAGTAGGCAGGGATCCTACGAGCAGTACTTC.

V gene TRBV6-6 combines with J gene TRBJ2-2; D not certain. The CDR3 is made up of 14 amino acids. Germline-derived CDR1 and CDR2 are MNHNY and SVGAGI (reference sequence). Trimming left V 0 bases short and J 0 bases short, with 2 bases between. CDR3 bases: TGTGCCAGCAGTTACTCCTCGAACACCGGGGAGCTGTTTTTT. Protein: CASSYSSNTGELFF.

The J gene is TRBJ1-6, the V gene TRBV19; TRBD1 aligns across 7 bases. This CDR3 is 15 amino acids long. V was clipped by 6 bases and J by 7 bases; unmatched bases: 9. Germline V gene data show CDR1 as LNHDA and CDR2 as SQIVND (reference sequence). The CDR3 sequence: CASSQANRGNSPLHF. DNA of the CDR3: TGTGCCAGTAGCCAAGCAAACAGGGGCAATTCACCCCTCCACTTT.

This sequence joins TRBV4-2 and TRBJ2-1; no reliable D call. The CDR3 runs 13 residues. The germline CDR1 and CDR2 sequences are LGHNA and YNFKEQ. Trimming removed 0 bases at V and 4 bases at J, with 4 bases between. CDR3 residues: CASSQDPYNEQFF. The CDR3, as DNA: TGTGCCAGCAGCCAAGACCCGTACAATGAGCAGTTCTTC.

This clone occurred a few times. V usage is TRBV28 and J usage is TRBJ1-2, with a possible D match to TRBD1 (5 bases). V was pared by 6 bases and J by 7 bases, with 15 bases between. Germline lookup yields CDR1 MDHEN and CDR2 SYDVKM. CDR3 length: 13 residues. CDR3 DNA sequence: TGTGCCAGCAGCCCAGGGTCCCCTTCTGGCTACACCTTC. Its translation: CASSPGSPSGYTF.

The V gene is TRBV27, the J gene TRBJ2-7, with 8 bases matching TRBD2. Germline lookup yields CDR1 MNHEY and CDR2 SMNVEV (reference sequence). This CDR3 region has 14 residues. The V segment lost 6 bases and the J segment 3 bases; nucleotides outside the gene matches: 7. The CDR3 loop reads CASSRSGGNYEQYF. The CDR3 coding sequence is TGTGCCAGCAGCCGGAGCGGGGGAAACTACGAGCAGTACTTC.

The chain uses TRBV19 and TRBJ1-2, with 9 bases that match TRBD1. CDR1 and CDR2 from the germline V gene are LNHDA and SQIVND (reference sequence). CDR3 length equals 11 residues. The DNA for the CDR3 is TGTGCTTTACAGGGGGCGCAGGGCTACACCTTC. Amino acid sequence: CALQGAQGYTF.

The rearrangement uses TRBV7-9 and TRBJ1-3; D ambiguous. Germline V CDR1 and CDR2: SEHNR, FQNEAQ (reference sequence). The CDR3 consists of 17 residues. Trimming cost V 4 bases and J 5 bases, with 21 bases left between them. CDR3 sequence reads: CASSSRFPGFERNTIYF. CDR3 coding DNA: TGTGCCAGCAGCTCCCGATTCCCGGGATTCGAGAGAAACACCATATATTTT.

The chain joins TRBV15 to TRBJ2-3; 9 bases map to TRBD1. The V segment lost 3 bases and the J segment 2 bases; nucleotides outside the gene matches: 12. The germline V gene encodes CDR1 LNHNV and CDR2 YYDKDF (reference sequence). This CDR3 is built from 18 residues. CDR3 DNA sequence: TGTGCCACCAGCAGTCGACCCCCCGGGACAGGGTTCACAGATACGCAGTATTTT. Translating it yields CATSSRPPGTGFTDTQYF.